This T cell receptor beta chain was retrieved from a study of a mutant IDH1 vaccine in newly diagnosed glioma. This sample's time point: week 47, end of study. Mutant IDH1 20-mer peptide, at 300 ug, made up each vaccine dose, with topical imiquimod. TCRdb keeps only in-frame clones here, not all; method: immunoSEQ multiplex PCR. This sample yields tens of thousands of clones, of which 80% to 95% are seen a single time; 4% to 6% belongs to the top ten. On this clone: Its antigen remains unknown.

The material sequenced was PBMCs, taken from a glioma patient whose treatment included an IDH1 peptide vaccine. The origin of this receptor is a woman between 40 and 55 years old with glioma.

The CDR3 loop is CASTRRDSSGTEAFF. CDR3 coding DNA: TGTGCCAGCACGCGCCGGGACTCCTCGGGCACTGAAGCTTTCTTT. V and J are TRBV2 and TRBJ1-1; D is possibly TRBD1 (5 bases). The CDR3 is made up of 15 amino acids. The V gene lost 7 bases and the J gene lost 4 bases, with 19 bases spanning the gap. Germline values: CDR1 SNHLY, CDR2 FYNNEI.